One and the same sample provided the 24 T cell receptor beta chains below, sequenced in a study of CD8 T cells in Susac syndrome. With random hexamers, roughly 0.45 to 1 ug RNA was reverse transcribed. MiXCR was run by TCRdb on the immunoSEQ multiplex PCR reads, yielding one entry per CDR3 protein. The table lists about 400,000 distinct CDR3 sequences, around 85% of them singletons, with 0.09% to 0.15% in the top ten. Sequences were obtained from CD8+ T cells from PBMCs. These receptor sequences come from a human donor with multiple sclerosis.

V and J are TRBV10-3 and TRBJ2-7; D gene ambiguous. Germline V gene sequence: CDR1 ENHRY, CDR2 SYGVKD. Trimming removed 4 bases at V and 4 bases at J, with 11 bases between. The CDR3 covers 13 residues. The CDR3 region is CAISAAAVYEQYF. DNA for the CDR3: TGTGCCATCAGTGCGGCGGCCGTATACGAGCAGTACTTC.

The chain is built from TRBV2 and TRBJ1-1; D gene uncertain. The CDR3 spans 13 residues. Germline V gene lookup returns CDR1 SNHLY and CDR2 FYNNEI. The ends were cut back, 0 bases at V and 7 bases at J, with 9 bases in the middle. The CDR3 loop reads CASSEARTLEAFF. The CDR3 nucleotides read TGTGCCAGCAGTGAAGCCCGAACCCTTGAAGCTTTCTTT.

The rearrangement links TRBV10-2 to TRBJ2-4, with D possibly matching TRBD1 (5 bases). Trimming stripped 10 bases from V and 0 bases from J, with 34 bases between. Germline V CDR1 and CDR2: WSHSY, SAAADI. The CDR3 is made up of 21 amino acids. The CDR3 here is CANPELRRKGHDFLAKNIQYF. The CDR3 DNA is TGCGCCAACCCTGAACTAAGGCGGAAGGGGCATGATTTCCTAGCCAAAAACATTCAGTACTTC.

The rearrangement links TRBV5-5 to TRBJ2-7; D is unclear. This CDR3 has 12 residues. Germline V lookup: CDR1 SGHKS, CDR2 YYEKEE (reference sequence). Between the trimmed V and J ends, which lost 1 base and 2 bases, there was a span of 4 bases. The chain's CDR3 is CASSLWAYEQYF. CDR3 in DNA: TGTGCCAGCAGCTTGTGGGCCTACGAGCAGTACTTC.

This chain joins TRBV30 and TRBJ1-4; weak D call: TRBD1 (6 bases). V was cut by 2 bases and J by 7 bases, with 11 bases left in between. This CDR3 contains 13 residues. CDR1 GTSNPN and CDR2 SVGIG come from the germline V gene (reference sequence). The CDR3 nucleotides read TGTGCCTGGAGTTCAGGGGTCAGTGAAAAACTGTTTTTT. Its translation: CAWSSGVSEKLFF.

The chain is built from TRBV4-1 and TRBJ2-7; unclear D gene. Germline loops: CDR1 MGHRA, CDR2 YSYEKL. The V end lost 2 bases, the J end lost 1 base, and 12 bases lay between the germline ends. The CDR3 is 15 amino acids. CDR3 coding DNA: TGCGCCAGCAGCCAATACTCGGACGGATCCTACGAGCAGTACTTC. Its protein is CASSQYSDGSYEQYF.

In DNA form, the CDR3 reads TGTGCCAGCACCGGCCTTAACCTGTTTTTT. Amino acids: CASTGLNLFF. The rearrangement uses TRBV2 and TRBJ1-4, with D hard to call. From germline, CDR1 is SNHLY and CDR2 FYNNEI. The germline V and J ends were trimmed by 7 bases and 14 bases, with 11 bases remaining between them. The CDR3 runs to 10 residues.

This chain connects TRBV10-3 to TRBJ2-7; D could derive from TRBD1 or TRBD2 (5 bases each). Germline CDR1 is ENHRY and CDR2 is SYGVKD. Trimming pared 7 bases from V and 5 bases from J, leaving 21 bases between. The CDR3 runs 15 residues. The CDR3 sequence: CAITPGTVPFDEQYF. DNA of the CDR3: TGTGCCATCACCCCTGGGACCGTACCATTCGACGAGCAGTACTTC.

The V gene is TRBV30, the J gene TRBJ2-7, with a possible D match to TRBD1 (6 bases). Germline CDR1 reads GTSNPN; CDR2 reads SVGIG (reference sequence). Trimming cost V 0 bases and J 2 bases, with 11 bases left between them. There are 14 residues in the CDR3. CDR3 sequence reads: CAWSVRGGPYEQYF. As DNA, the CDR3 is TGTGCCTGGAGTGTACGAGGGGGTCCCTACGAGCAGTACTTC.

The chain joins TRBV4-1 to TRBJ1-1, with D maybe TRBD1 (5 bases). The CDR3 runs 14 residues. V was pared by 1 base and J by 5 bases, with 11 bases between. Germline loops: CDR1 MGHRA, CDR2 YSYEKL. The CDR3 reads CASSQAGRGTEAFF. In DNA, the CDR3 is TGCGCCAGCAGCCAAGCGGGGCGCGGGACTGAAGCTTTCTTT.

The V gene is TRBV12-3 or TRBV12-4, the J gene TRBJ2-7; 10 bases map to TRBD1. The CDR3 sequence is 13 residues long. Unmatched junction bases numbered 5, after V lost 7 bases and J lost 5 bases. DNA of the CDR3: TGTGCCAGCACCGGGACAGGGGTAAACGAGCAGTACTTC. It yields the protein CASTGTGVNEQYF.

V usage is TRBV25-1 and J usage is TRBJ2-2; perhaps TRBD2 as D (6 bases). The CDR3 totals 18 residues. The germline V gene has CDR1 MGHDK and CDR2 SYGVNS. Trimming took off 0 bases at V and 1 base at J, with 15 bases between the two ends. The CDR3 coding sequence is TGTGCCAGCAGTGAATATTTTAGAGGAGCGGGGAACACCGGGGAGCTGTTTTTT. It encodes CASSEYFRGAGNTGELFF.

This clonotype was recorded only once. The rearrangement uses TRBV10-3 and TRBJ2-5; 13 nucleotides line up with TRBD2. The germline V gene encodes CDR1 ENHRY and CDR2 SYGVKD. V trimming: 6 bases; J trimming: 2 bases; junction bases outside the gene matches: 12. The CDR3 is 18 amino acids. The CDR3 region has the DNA TGTGCCATCAGAGCACTAGCGGGAGGGCCTGGAGAGCAAGAGACCCAGTACTTC. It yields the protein CAIRALAGGPGEQETQYF.

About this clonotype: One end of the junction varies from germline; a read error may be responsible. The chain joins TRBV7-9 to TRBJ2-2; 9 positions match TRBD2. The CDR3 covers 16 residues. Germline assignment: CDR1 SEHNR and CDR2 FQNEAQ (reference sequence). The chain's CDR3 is CASSLLPSGDTGELFF. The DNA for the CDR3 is TGTGCCAGCAGCTTACTTCCTAGCGGGGACACCGGGGAGCTTTTTTTT.

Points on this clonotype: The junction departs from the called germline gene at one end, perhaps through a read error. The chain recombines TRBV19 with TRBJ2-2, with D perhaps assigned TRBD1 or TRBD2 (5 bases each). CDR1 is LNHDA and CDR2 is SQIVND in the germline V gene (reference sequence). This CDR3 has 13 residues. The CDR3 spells CASSGAETGERFF. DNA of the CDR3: TGTGCCAGTAGTGGGGCTGAGACCGGGGAGCGGTTTTTT.

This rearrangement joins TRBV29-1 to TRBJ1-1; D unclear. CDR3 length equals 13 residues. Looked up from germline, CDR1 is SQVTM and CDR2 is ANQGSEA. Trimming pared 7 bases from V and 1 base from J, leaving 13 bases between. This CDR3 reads CSAKGEPNTEAFF. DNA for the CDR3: TGCAGCGCCAAGGGCGAGCCGAACACTGAAGCTTTCTTT.

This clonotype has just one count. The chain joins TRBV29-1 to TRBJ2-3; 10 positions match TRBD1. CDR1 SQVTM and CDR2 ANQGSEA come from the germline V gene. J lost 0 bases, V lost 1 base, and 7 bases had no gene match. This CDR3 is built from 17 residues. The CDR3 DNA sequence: TGCAGCGTTGAAGCTGCCGGACAGGGGGTTAGCACAGATACGCAGTATTTT. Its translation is CSVEAAGQGVSTDTQYF.

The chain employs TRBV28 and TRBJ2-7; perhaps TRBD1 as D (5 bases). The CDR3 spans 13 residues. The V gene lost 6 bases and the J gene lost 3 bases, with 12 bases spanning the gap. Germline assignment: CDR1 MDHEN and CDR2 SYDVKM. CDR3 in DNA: TGTGCCAGCAGGAGACAGTCCTTCTACGAGCAGTACTTC. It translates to CASRRQSFYEQYF.

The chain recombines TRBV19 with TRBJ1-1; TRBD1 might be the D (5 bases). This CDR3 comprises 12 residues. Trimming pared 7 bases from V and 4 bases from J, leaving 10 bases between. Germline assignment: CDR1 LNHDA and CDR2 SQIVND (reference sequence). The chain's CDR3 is CASTFGGTEAFF. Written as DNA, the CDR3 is TGTGCCAGTACCTTTGGGGGCACTGAAGCTTTCTTT. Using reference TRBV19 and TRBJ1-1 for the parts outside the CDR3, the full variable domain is DGGITQSPKYLFRKEGQNVTLSCEQNLNHDAMYWYRQDPGQGLRLIYYSQIVNDFQKGDIAEGYSVSREKKESFPLTVTSAQKNPTAFYLCASTFGGTEAFFGQGTRLTVV.

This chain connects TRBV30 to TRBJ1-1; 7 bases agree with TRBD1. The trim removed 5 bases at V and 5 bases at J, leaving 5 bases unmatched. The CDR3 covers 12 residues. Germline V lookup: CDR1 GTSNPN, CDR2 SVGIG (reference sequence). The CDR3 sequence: CAWDTGATEAFF. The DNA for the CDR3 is TGTGCCTGGGATACAGGGGCAACTGAAGCTTTCTTT.

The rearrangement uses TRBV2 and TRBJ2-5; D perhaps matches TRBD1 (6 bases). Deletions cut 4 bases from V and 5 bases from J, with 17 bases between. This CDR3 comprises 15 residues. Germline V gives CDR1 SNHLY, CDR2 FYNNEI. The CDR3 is CASSGSAGVLETQYF. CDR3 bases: TGTGCCAGCAGTGGGTCGGCAGGGGTGTTGGAGACCCAGTACTTC.

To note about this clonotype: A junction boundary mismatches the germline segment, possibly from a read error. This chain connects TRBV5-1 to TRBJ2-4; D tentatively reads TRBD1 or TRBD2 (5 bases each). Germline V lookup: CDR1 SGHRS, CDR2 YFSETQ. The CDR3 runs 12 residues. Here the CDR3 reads CASSLGEGRRDF. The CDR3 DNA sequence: TGCGCCAGCAGCTTGGGTGAGGGGCGGAGAGACTTC.

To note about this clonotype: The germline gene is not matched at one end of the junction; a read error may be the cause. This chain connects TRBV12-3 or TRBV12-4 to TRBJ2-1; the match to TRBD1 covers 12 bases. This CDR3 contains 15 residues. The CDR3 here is CASNSGQGAISEQSF. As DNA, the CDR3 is TGTGCCAGCAATTCGGGACAGGGGGCGATTAGTGAGCAGTCCTTC.

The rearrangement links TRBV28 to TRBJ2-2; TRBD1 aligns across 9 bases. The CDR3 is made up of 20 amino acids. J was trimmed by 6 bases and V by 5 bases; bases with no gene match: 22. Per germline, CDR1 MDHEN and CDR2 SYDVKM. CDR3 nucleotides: TGTGCCAGCAGTGCCCCGATTCCCCGGACCCCGGGACAGGGTCCCGGGGAGCTGTTTTTT. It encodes CASSAPIPRTPGQGPGELFF.